Included here is one TCR beta chain sequence, with context. Here immunoSEQ multiplex PCR was the method, and the copy in TCRdb shows in-frame clones only, minus some. The profile shows about 150,000 clones, 80% to 90% of them singletons. Recruitment covered about two dozen US areas and drew participants whose ages spanned about 18 to 100 years. The data were taken from a study of blood T cell repertoires in COVID-19. The V end was cut by 0 bases, the J end by 0 bases, with 10 bases between. Per the germline V gene, CDR1 is SGHKS and CDR2 is YYEKEE (reference sequence). The CDR3 consists of 16 residues.

The rearrangement joins TRBV5-5 to TRBJ1-5; D remains ambiguous. The clonotype was recovered from a woman aged 45-59 years with acute COVID-19. The sequencing sample was made of PBMCs or T cells enriched from blood (not recorded which). The CDR3 loop reads CASSLAPVYSNQPQHF. The CDR3 DNA reads TGTGCCAGCAGCTTGGCCCCGGTCTATAGCAATCAGCCCCAGCATTTT.